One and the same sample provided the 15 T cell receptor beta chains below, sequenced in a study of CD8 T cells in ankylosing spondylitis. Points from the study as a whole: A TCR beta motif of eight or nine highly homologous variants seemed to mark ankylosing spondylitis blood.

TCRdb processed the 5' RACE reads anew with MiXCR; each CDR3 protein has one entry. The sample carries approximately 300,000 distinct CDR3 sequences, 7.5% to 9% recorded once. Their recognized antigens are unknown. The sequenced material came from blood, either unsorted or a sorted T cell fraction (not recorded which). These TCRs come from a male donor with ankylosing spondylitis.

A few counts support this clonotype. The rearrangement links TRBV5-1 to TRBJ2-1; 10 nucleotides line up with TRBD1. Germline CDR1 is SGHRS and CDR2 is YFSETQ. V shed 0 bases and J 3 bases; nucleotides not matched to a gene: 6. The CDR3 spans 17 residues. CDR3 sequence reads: CASSLETGGQYYNEQFF. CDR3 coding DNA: TGCGCCAGCAGCTTGGAGACAGGGGGCCAATACTACAATGAGCAGTTCTTC. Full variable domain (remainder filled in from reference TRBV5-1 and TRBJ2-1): KAGVTQTPRYLIKTRGQQVTLSCSPISGHRSVSWYQQTPGQGLQFLFEYFSETQRNKGNFPGRFSGRQFSNSRSEMNVSTLELGDSALYLCASSLETGGQYYNEQFFGPGTRLTVL.

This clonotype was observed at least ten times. The CDR3 nucleotides are TGTGCCAGCAGCTCACAAAGTAGGCCCCAGCATTTT. Encoded protein: CASSSQSRPQHF. The genes are TRBV7-9 and TRBJ1-5; D uncertain. CDR3 length equals 12 residues. Germline V gives CDR1 SEHNR, CDR2 FQNEAQ (reference sequence). The ends were cut back, 4 bases at V and 9 bases at J, with 10 bases in the middle.

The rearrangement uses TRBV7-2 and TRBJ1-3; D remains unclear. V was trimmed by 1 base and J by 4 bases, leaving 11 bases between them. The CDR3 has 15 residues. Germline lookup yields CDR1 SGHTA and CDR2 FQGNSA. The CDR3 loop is CASSLVLGPGNTIYF. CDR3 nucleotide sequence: TGTGCCAGCAGCTTAGTACTTGGTCCAGGAAACACCATATATTTT. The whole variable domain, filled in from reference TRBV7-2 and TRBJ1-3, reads GAGVSQSPSNKVTEKGKDVELRCDPISGHTALYWYRQSLGQGLEFLIYFQGNSAPDKSGLPSDRFSAERTGGSVSTLTIQRTQQEDSAVYLCASSLVLGPGNTIYFGEGSWLTVV.

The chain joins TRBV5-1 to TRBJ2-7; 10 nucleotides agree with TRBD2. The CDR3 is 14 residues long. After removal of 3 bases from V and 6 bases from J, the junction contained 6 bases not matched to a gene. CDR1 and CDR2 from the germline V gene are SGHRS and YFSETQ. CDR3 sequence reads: CASSSTLAGFEQYF. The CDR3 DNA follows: TGCGCCAGCAGCTCAACACTAGCGGGATTCGAGCAGTACTTC.

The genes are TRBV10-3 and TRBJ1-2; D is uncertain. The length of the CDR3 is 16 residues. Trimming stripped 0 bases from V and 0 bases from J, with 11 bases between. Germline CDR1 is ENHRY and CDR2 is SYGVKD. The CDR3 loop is CAISESSAEANYGYTF. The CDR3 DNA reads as TGTGCCATCAGTGAGTCTTCGGCGGAAGCTAACTATGGCTACACCTTC.

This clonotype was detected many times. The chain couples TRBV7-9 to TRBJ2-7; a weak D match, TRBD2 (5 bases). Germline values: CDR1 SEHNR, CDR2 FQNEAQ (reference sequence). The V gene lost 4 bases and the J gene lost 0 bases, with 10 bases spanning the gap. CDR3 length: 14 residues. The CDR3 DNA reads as TGTGCCAGCAGCTCTGGCGGGCTCTCCTACGAGCAGTACTTC. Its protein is CASSSGGLSYEQYF.

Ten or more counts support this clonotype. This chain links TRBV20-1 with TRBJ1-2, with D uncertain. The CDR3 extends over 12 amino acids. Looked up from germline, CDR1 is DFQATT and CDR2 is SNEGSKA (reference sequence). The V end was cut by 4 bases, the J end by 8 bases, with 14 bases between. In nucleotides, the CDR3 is TGCAGTGCTACAAGAACTTCCTGGGGCTACACCTTC. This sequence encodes CSATRTSWGYTF.

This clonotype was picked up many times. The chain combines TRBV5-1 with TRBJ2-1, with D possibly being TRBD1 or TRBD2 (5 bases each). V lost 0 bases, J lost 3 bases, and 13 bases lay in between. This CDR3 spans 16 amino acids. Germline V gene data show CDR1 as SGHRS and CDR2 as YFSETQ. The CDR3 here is CASSLEGTGNYNEQFF. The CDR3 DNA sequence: TGCGCCAGCAGCTTGGAAGGGACGGGCAACTACAATGAGCAGTTCTTC.

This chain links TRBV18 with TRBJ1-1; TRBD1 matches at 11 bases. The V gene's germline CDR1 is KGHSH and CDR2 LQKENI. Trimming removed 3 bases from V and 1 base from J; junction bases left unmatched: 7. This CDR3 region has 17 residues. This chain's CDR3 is CASSPGQGARENTEAFF. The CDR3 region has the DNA TGTGCCAGCTCACCTGGACAGGGGGCGAGAGAGAACACTGAAGCTTTCTTT.

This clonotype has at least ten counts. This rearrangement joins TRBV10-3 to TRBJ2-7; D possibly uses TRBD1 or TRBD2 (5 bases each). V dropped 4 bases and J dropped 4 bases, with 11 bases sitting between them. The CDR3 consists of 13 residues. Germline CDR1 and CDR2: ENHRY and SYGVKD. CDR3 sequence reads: CAISAGTEYEQYF. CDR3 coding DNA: TGTGCCATCAGTGCCGGGACCGAATACGAGCAGTACTTC.

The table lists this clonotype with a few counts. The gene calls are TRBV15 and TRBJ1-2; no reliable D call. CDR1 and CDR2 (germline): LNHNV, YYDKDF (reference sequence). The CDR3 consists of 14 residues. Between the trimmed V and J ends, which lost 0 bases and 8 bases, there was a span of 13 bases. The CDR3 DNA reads TGTGCCACCAGCAGAGATCTTGAGCTACGCGGCTACACCTTC. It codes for CATSRDLELRGYTF.

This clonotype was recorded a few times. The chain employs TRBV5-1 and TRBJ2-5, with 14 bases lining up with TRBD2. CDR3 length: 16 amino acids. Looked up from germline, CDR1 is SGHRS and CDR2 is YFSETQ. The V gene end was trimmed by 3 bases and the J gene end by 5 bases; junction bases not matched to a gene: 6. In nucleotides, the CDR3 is TGCGCCAGCAGCTCCACGGGACTAGCGGGAGCGGAGACCCAGTACTTC. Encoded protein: CASSSTGLAGAETQYF.

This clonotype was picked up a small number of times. CDR3 nucleotides: TGTGCCAGCAGCTTGATAGACTACGAGCAGTACTTC. Protein: CASSLIDYEQYF. This sequence joins TRBV5-6 and TRBJ2-7; D is uncertain. Trimming left V 1 base short and J 3 bases short, with 5 bases between. Germline V CDR1 and CDR2: SGHDT, YYEEEE. The CDR3 extends over 12 amino acids.

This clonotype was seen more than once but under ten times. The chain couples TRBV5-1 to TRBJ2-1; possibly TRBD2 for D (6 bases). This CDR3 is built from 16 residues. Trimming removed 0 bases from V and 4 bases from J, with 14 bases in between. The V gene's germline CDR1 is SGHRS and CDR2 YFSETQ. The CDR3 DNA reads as TGCGCCAGCAGCTTGGACGGGGGAAATCTTTACAATGAGCAGTTCTTC. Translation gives CASSLDGGNLYNEQFF.

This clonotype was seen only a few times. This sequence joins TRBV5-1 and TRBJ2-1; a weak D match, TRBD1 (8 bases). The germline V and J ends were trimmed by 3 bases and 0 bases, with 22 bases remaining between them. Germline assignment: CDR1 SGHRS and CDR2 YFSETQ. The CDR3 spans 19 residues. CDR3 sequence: CASSSNILQGGSSYNEQFF. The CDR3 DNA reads TGCGCCAGCAGCTCGAACATTTTACAGGGGGGGAGCTCCTACAATGAGCAGTTCTTC.